These T cell receptor beta chains were read from a single sample in a study of metastatic and nonmetastatic thyroid tumors. With MiXCR, TCRdb called clones anew from the PCR reads. The sample consists of about 21,000 clones, around a quarter of them appearing once. Sequencing was done on a sample of tumor tissue. The receptors come from a female donor with papillary thyroid cancer or a benign thyroid nodule (not recorded which). Some clones in this sample may be carry-over from other donors' samples. Each CDR3 is given with its conserved first and last residue. A D gene is named only where the DNA matches it firmly. Clone size is given for some rows only: seen once, a few or many times, or a class if the clone is expanded.

d_call clone_size cdr3_length j_call v_call cdr3_nt cdr3_aa
NA few 15 TRBJ2-1 TRBV9 TGTGCCAGCAGCGTTAGCGGAATCTCCTACAATGAGCGGTTCTTC CASSVSGISYNERFF
TRBD1 NA 14 TRBJ2-7 TRBV28 TGTGCCAGCAGTCTCCGGACAGGGGTGGGAGAGCAGTACTTC CASSLRTGVGEQYF
NA NA 15 TRBJ1-5 TRBV20-1 TGCAGTGCTAGAGCTCGGGGTTTGGTAAGGCAGCCCCAGCATTTT CSARARGLVRQPQHF
NA NA 15 TRBJ2-7 TRBV7-8 TGTGTCAGCAGGCTACTCGGGTTGGGAACCTACGAGCAGTACTTC CVSRLLGLGTYEQYF
TRBD1 many 14 TRBJ2-5 TRBV7-7 TGTGCTAGCAGCCCTGGACAGGGGAGGGAGACCCAGTACTTC CASSPGQGRETQYF
NA many 16 TRBJ2-1 TRBV4-2 TGTGCCAGCAGCCTCTCTAGCGCGGGACCCTATGATGAGCAGTTCTTC CASSLSSAGPYDEQFF
NA NA 14 TRBJ1-2 TRBV7-8 TGTGCCAGCAGCTTACAAGGGAGCCGAAATGGCTACACCTTC CASSLQGSRNGYTF
TRBD2 NA 15 TRBJ2-7 TRBV11-2 TGTGCCAGCAGCCTGCTAGCGGGAGGGACCTACGAGCAGTACTTC CASSLLAGGTYEQYF
TRBD1 many 14 TRBJ1-4 TRBV11-2 TGTGCCAGCAGCCGCGGACAGGGGGCGAGAAAACTGTTTTTT CASSRGQGARKLFF
TRBD1 once 13 TRBJ1-1 TRBV18 TGTGCCAGCTCACCGAGCGGGGGACAGGGAGCTTTCTTT CASSPSGGQGAFF
NA many 13 TRBJ2-5 TRBV7-6 TGTGCCAGCAGCTTCGGACGGCAAGAGACCCAGTACTTC CASSFGRQETQYF
NA few 13 TRBJ2-7 TRBV6-1 TGTGCCAACACACGGAGATGCCCCTACGAGCAGTACTTC CANTRRCPYEQYF
TRBD2 NA 17 TRBJ2-1 TRBV20-1 TGCAGTGCTAGGCCCTGGGGTGCGGGGGGGTTCTCCAATGAGCAGTTCTTC CSARPWGAGGFSNEQFF
NA NA 16 TRBJ1-2 TRBV3-1 TGTGCCAGCAGCCAAGATCTGAGGGACCCGAGGGGCGGCTACACCTTC CASSQDLRDPRGGYTF
TRBD1 many 16 TRBJ2-4 TRBV6-1 TGTGCCAGCAGGGGACGACAGGGATCGGCCAAAAACATTCAGTACTTC CASRGRQGSAKNIQYF
NA many 11 TRBJ2-5 TRBV7-9 TGTGCCAGCAGCATACAAGAGACCCAGTACTTC CASSIQETQYF
NA NA 15 TRBJ2-2 TRBV2 TGCGCCAGCCGAACTATCTGGAGCCGGGCCGGGGAGCTGTTTTTT CASRTIWSRAGELFF
NA medium-sized 15 TRBJ1-4 TRBV18 TGTGCCAGCTCACCACCGTTGACAGCGGGTGAAAAACTGTTTTTT CASSPPLTAGEKLFF
TRBD1 many 16 TRBJ2-4 TRBV2 TGTGCCAGCAGTGGGGGACAGGGACCCGCCAAAAACATTCAGTACTTC CASSGGQGPAKNIQYF
TRBD2 NA 15 TRBJ2-1 TRBV6-5 TGTGCCAGCAGTTACTCGGGTAGCGGGTCGTTTGAGCAGTTCTTC CASSYSGSGSFEQFF
NA NA 15 TRBJ1-2 TRBV5-6 TGTGCCATCAGCCCGAGACATGGTTCTAACTATGGCTACACCTTC CAISPRHGSNYGYTF
NA NA 15 TRBJ1-2 TRBV7-2 TGTGCCAGCAGCTTAGCGAACAGGAATGGAGATGGCTACACCTTC CASSLANRNGDGYTF
NA NA 16 TRBJ1-4 TRBV18 TGTGCCAGCTCACCCGAGCAGTCGGGAACTGGTGAAAAACTGTTTTTT CASSPEQSGTGEKLFF
NA NA 14 TRBJ2-7 TRBV5-1 TGCGCCAGCAGCTTGGCCGCCGGGCCCTACGAGCAGTACTTC CASSLAAGPYEQYF
NA NA 15 TRBJ1-1 TRBV2 TGTGCCAGCAGTGAATCCCGCAATCGGGACACTGAAGCTTTCTTT CASSESRNRDTEAFF
NA medium-sized 12 TRBJ2-7 TRBV12-3/TRBV12-4 TGTGCCAGCAGTTTTTGGGGAAACGAGCAGTACTTC CASSFWGNEQYF
NA many 16 TRBJ1-4 TRBV4-2 TGTGCCAGCAGCCAGATCTGGGGGAGTGTTAATGAAAAACTGTTTTTT CASSQIWGSVNEKLFF
TRBD1 few 21 TRBJ2-6 TRBV12-3/TRBV12-4 TGTGCCAGCAGTTTCGAGGGGTATTGGGGGACAGGGGACTCTGGGGCCAACGTCCTGACTTTC CASSFEGYWGTGDSGANVLTF
NA few 23 TRBJ2-5 TRBV7-3 TGTGCCAGCAGCTTAATTTTTTGGCAGGGGAGGAGAGAAACCCCCCAGAACCAAGAGACCCAGTACTTC CASSLIFWQGRRETPQNQETQYF
NA NA 14 TRBJ1-1 TRBV5-1 TGCGCCAGCAGCTTGGATCCGGGGGGCCCTGAAGCTTTCTTT CASSLDPGGPEAFF
NA many 16 TRBJ2-3 TRBV4-1 TGCGCCAGCCGATCCGGCCTAGCGACTAGCACAGATACGCAGTATTTT CASRSGLATSTDTQYF
TRBD2 NA 15 TRBJ2-2 TRBV19 TGTGCCAGTAATTGGCTAGCGGGGAACACCGGGGAGCTGTTTTTT CASNWLAGNTGELFF
NA NA 11 TRBJ1-2 TRBV20-1 TGCAGATCCGTCGTGTTAGGCCGGGCCACCTTC CRSVVLGRATF
TRBD1 few 16 TRBJ1-2 TRBV6-2/TRBV6-3 TGTGCCAGCAGTTCCTGGACCTACCAGGGGGAGAGGGGCTACACCTTC CASSSWTYQGERGYTF
NA NA 13 TRBJ1-1 TRBV30 TGTGCCTGGAGGGCAGGGGTAGGCACTGAAGCTTTCTTT CAWRAGVGTEAFF
TRBD2 many 15 TRBJ2-3 TRBV20-1 TGCAGTGCTAGTCAGACTAGCCTCCGCACAGATACGCAGTATTTT CSASQTSLRTDTQYF
TRBD1 few 14 TRBJ2-3 TRBV6-1 TGTGCCAGCAGCAGACAGGGGTCGACAGATACGCAGTATTTT CASSRQGSTDTQYF
TRBD2 NA 16 TRBJ2-1 TRBV11-2 TGTGCCAGCAGCTCGGGACTAGCGGGATGGGTCGTTGAGCAGTTCTTC CASSSGLAGWVVEQFF
NA once 19 TRBJ2-6 TRBV5-1 TGCGCCAGCAGGAAGTGGGGAGCGGGTGCCCGCTCTTGGGCCAACGTCCTGACTTTC CASRKWGAGARSWANVLTF
TRBD1 many 15 TRBJ2-1 TRBV28 TGTGCCAGCAGTGGAACCGGGACAGTAGGCGATGAGCAGTTCTTC CASSGTGTVGDEQFF
TRBD1 medium-sized 17 TRBJ1-6 TRBV11-2 TGTGCCAGCAGCTTATTCCCTCGGGACAGGGTATATTCACCCCTCCACTTT CASSLFPRDRVYSPLHF
NA NA 15 TRBJ2-1 TRBV11-1 TGTGCCAGCAGCTCGGGCTTTAGCCGAGTTAATGAGCAGTTCTTC CASSSGFSRVNEQFF
NA NA 12 TRBJ2-1 TRBV10-1 TGCGCCAGCAGTGAGTCGTGGGACAAAAAGTTCTTC CASSESWDKKFF
TRBD2 once 14 TRBJ2-1 TRBV20-1 TGCAGTGCTAGCGGGAGGGCCTCCTACAATGAGCAGTTCTTC CSASGRASYNEQFF
NA medium-sized 16 TRBJ2-7 TRBV27 TGTGCCAGCAGGCCAGCCCTACACACAAGGGGGGACGAGCAGTACTTC CASRPALHTRGDEQYF
TRBD2 NA 19 TRBJ2-3 TRBV7-2 TGTGCCAGCAGCATCGGACTAGCGGGTCCAGCCCCTTACACAGATACGCAGTATTTT CASSIGLAGPAPYTDTQYF
NA NA 15 TRBJ1-5 TRBV12-3/TRBV12-4 TGTGCCAGAAGTTTAGAGGCGGGGAGGGAACAGCCCCAGCATTTT CARSLEAGREQPQHF
NA few 17 TRBJ2-6 TRBV28 TGTGCCAGCACCCCGACGGAGTTTAGCTCTTGGGCCAACTTCCTGACTTTC CASTPTEFSSWANFLTF
NA NA 16 TRBJ2-6 TRBV19 TGTGCCAGCAGTAGCCACAGTGGATCTGGGGCCAACGTCCTTACTTTC CASSSHSGSGANVLTF
NA NA 14 TRBJ1-4 TRBV10-2 TGCGCCAGCAGTCTGACCCCCGTGGGTGAAGAACTGTTTTTT CASSLTPVGEELFF
NA many 14 TRBJ2-1 TRBV2 TGTGCCAGCAGTGAGATGAGGGGCCCTCATGAGCAGTTCTTC CASSEMRGPHEQFF
NA few 17 TRBJ1-3 TRBV28 TGTGCCAGCAGGCCCCTCCTGACGGTGATCGCTGTAAACACCATATATTTT CASRPLLTVIAVNTIYF
NA many 14 TRBJ2-2 TRBV5-6 TGTGCCAGCAGCACAACCTTGGGGCCCGGGGAGCTGTTTTTT CASSTTLGPGELFF
NA many 12 TRBJ2-3 TRBV7-2 TGTGCCAGCAGCTCCCACGCTGATACGCAGTATTTT CASSSHADTQYF
NA medium-sized 13 TRBJ2-7 TRBV20-1 TGCAGTGCTAGACCACACGGGACGGACGAGCAGTACTTC CSARPHGTDEQYF
NA few 13 TRBJ2-7 TRBV6-1 TGTGCCAGCCAGGGGTCTGCTAAAGACGAGCAGTACTTC CASQGSAKDEQYF
TRBD2 many 20 TRBJ2-2 TRBV24-1 TGTGCCACCAGTGATTCGGCGGGTACTAGCGGGAGCGTAGGGGTCGGGGAGCTGTTTTTT CATSDSAGTSGSVGVGELFF
TRBD1 few 14 TRBJ1-2 TRBV28 TGTGCCAGCAGTTTCCGGGGACAGGGTCGTGGCTACACCTTC CASSFRGQGRGYTF
NA many 18 TRBJ1-4 TRBV7-9 TGTGCCAGCAGCCACACGATAGGGCAGGGGCCAACTAATGAAAAACTGTTTTTT CASSHTIGQGPTNEKLFF